These 14 T cell receptor beta chains originate from one sample sequenced in a study of cytomegalovirus exposure and HLA in healthy donors. Researchers ran the PCR with 60 Vbeta and 13 Jbeta primers. TCRdb's table, derived via immunoSEQ multiplex PCR, lists solely in-frame clones and lacks some. The table shows 95,000 to 150,000 clones, with roughly 80% occurring only once. Sequencing was performed on PBMCs. Source of these receptors: a man younger than 45 in good health and CMV-seronegative.

This chain connects TRBV19 to TRBJ2-2; D may be TRBD2 (6 bases). This CDR3 contains 16 residues. The germline gives CDR1 LNHDA, CDR2 SQIVND (reference sequence). Trimming removed 1 base from V and 4 bases from J, with 13 bases in between. CDR3 in amino acids: CASSIATGLPTGELFF. As DNA, the CDR3 is TGTGCCAGTAGTATAGCAACCGGACTACCCACCGGGGAGCTGTTTTTT. Together with reference TRBV19 and TRBJ2-2, the CDR3 gives the full variable domain: DGGITQSPKYLFRKEGQNVTLSCEQNLNHDAMYWYRQDPGQGLRLIYYSQIVNDFQKGDIAEGYSVSREKKESFPLTVTSAQKNPTAFYLCASSIATGLPTGELFFGEGSRLTVL.

The chain uses TRBV15 and TRBJ1-1; D might be TRBD1 (5 bases). The CDR3 consists of 15 residues. V lost 3 bases to trimming and J lost 5 bases, with 16 bases between them. Germline-derived CDR1 and CDR2 are LNHNV and YYDKDF (reference sequence). The CDR3 coding sequence is TGTGCCACCAGCAGGGCCCGGCGGGGGAGGACTGAAGCTTTCTTT. Translated: CATSRARRGRTEAFF.

The chain is built from TRBV6-6 and TRBJ1-1, with 7 bases fitting TRBD1. Germline lookup yields CDR1 MNHNY and CDR2 SVGAGI (reference sequence). The CDR3 sequence is 14 residues long. Germline trimming cut 5 bases from V and 2 bases from J; bases unmatched to any gene: 5. The CDR3 spells CASSRTGGNTEAFF. The CDR3 nucleotides are TGTGCCAGCAGTCGGACAGGCGGAAACACTGAAGCTTTCTTT.

The V call is TRBV5-4, the J call TRBJ1-4; tentatively, D is TRBD1 (5 bases). The germline gives CDR1 SGHNT, CDR2 YYREEE (reference sequence). V was pared by 0 bases and J by 8 bases, with 5 bases between. There are 12 residues in the CDR3. CDR3 residues: CASSLDREKLFF. The CDR3 DNA is TGTGCCAGCAGCTTGGACAGGGAAAAACTGTTTTTT.

The CDR3 region is CSVEYRQGTGLNTEAFF. CDR3 DNA: TGCAGCGTTGAGTATAGACAGGGGACTGGCTTGAACACTGAAGCTTTCTTT. The chain recombines TRBV29-1 with TRBJ1-1; 8 nucleotides line up with TRBD1. V shed 3 bases, J shed 0 bases, and the junction held 12 bases outside the gene matches. The CDR3 length is 17 residues. Germline values: CDR1 SQVTM, CDR2 ANQGSEA.

This clone has a handful of counts. The genes are TRBV7-9 and TRBJ2-6; D gene unclear. Germline values: CDR1 SEHNR, CDR2 FQNEAQ (reference sequence). The V end was cut by 7 bases, the J end by 4 bases, with 8 bases between. This CDR3 comprises 13 residues. CDR3 amino acids: CASTRLGANVLTF. CDR3 in DNA: TGTGCCAGCACCCGTTTGGGGGCCAACGTCCTGACTTTC.

The DNA of the CDR3 is TGTGCCAGCAACCCAGGGGCGTTGAACACTGAAGCTTTCTTT. Translated, it gives CASNPGALNTEAFF. The rearrangement joins TRBV5-6 to TRBJ1-1, with D perhaps TRBD1 (6 bases). Trimming stripped 6 bases from V and 0 bases from J, with 12 bases between. CDR1 is SGHDT, CDR2 YYEEEE, per germline. The CDR3 is 14 amino acids.

This sequence joins TRBV5-1 and TRBJ2-2; TRBD1 agrees at 9 bases. This CDR3 is built from 16 residues. The V gene's germline CDR1 is SGHRS and CDR2 YFSETQ. The V gene end was trimmed by 3 bases and the J gene end by 5 bases; junction bases not matched to a gene: 8. The CDR3: CASSYPQGAATGELFF. The CDR3 nucleotides are TGCGCCAGCAGCTACCCACAGGGGGCAGCAACCGGGGAGCTGTTTTTT.

This sequence joins TRBV5-5 and TRBJ1-1, with 9 bases that match TRBD1. Germline V gene sequence: CDR1 SGHKS, CDR2 YYEKEE (reference sequence). This CDR3 has 14 residues. The V and J ends lost 2 bases and 1 base, in that order; junction bases with no gene match: 0. CDR3 nucleotides: TGTGCCAGCAGCTTACAGGGGGCGAACACTGAAGCTTTCTTT. Translated, it gives CASSLQGANTEAFF.

The chain employs TRBV9 and TRBJ2-2; D ambiguous. This CDR3 is 13 amino acids long. Germline CDR1 is SGDLS and CDR2 is YYNGEE. With 0 bases removed from V and 6 bases from J, the gap between germline ends came to 6 bases. The DNA of the CDR3 is TGTGCCAGCAGCGTAGTCCTATCCGGGGAGCTGTTTTTT. It encodes CASSVVLSGELFF.

The chain uses TRBV5-4 and TRBJ2-1; TRBD1 is a possible D gene (7 bases). CDR1 and CDR2 from the germline V gene are SGHNT and YYREEE (reference sequence). The CDR3 loop spans 15 amino acids. V dropped 2 bases and J dropped 4 bases, with 13 bases sitting between them. The CDR3 DNA is TGTGCCAGCAGCTTCGGTCAGGGGGGATACAATGAGCAGTTCTTC. Encoded protein: CASSFGQGGYNEQFF.

V gene TRBV19 combines with J gene TRBJ2-1; 11 positions match TRBD2. The germline V gene encodes CDR1 LNHDA and CDR2 SQIVND (reference sequence). V shed 5 bases, J shed 2 bases, and the junction held 2 bases outside the gene matches. The CDR3 loop spans 15 amino acids. The CDR3 protein is CASSVGLAAYNEQFF. In nucleotides, the CDR3 is TGTGCCAGTAGTGTGGGACTAGCGGCCTACAATGAGCAGTTCTTC.

The chain couples TRBV2 to TRBJ1-1; 9 bases are a match to TRBD1. V was clipped by 8 bases and J by 11 bases; unmatched bases: 12. CDR1 is SNHLY, CDR2 FYNNEI, per germline. The CDR3 runs to 13 residues. For the CDR3, the DNA is TGTGCCAGCGGTTCCGGGACAGGGCTGGTCGCTTTCTTT. This encodes CASGSGTGLVAFF. The whole variable domain, filled in from reference TRBV2 and TRBJ1-1, reads EPEVTQTPSHQVTQMGQEVILRCVPISNHLYFYWYRQILGQKVEFLVSFYNNEISEKSEIFDDQFSVERPDGSNFTLKIRSTKLEDSAMYFCASGSGTGLVAFFGQGTRLTVV.

The chain is built from TRBV7-6 and TRBJ2-1; 9 positions match TRBD1. V trimming: 7 bases; J trimming: 0 bases; junction bases outside the gene matches: 4. CDR3 size: 15 residues. In germline, CDR1 is SGHVS, CDR2 FNYEAQ. The CDR3 loop is CASTGTGSSYNEQFF. The CDR3 region has the DNA TGTGCCAGCACCGGGACAGGGAGCTCCTACAATGAGCAGTTCTTC.